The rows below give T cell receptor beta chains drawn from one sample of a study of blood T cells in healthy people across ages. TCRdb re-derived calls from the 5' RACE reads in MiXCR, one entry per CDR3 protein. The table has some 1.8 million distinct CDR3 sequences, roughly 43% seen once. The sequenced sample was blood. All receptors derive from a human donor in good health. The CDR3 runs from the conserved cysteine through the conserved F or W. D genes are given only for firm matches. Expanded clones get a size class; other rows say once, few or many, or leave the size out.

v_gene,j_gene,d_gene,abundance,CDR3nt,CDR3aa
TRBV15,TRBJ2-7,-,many,TGTGCCACCAGCAGAGATCAAGGCTCCTACGAGCAGTACTTC,CATSRDQGSYEQYF
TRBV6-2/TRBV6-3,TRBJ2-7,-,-,TGTGCCAGCAGTTACAAATCGAGCTCCTACAATGAGCAGTACTTC,CASSYKSSSYNEQYF
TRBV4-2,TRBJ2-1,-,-,TGTGCCAGCAGCCGAGAAGGGGGACGAGGATACAATGAGCAGTTCTTC,CASSREGGRGYNEQFF
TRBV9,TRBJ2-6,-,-,TGTGCCAGCAGCTCACCCGCCAACGTCCTGACTTTC,CASSSPANVLTF
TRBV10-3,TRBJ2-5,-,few,TGTGCCACCGCACAGGAAGGGACCCAGTACTTC,CATAQEGTQYF
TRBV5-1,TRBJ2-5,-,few,TGCGCCAGCAGCTTGGAGCCTGCGCAGACCCAGTACTTC,CASSLEPAQTQYF
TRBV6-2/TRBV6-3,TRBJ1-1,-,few,TGTGCCAGCAGTTACTCAAGGGTAACTGAAGCTTTCTTT,CASSYSRVTEAFF
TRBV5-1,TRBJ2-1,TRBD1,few,TGCGCCAGCAGAGCCGACAGGGGAACGGAGTTCTTC,CASRADRGTEFF
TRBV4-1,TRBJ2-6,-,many,TGCGCCAGCAGCCACCGCGCTGGGGCCAACGTCCTGACTTTC,CASSHRAGANVLTF
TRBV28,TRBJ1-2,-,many,TGTGCCAGCAGTCCAGGATCCGTCAGCTATGGCTACACCTTC,CASSPGSVSYGYTF
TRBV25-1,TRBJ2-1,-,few,TGTGCCAGCAGTCGGCACGACGCCTACAATGAGCAGTTCTTC,CASSRHDAYNEQFF
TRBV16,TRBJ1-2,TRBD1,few,TGTGCCAACAGCCAATTACAGGGGGCTCATGGCTACACCTTC,CANSQLQGAHGYTF
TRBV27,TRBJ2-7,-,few,TGTGCCAGCAGTCTAATTTTCAGGGGGGGCGAGCAGTACTTC,CASSLIFRGGEQYF
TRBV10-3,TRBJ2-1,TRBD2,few,TGTGCCATCAGTGACTTAGGCAGGGAGGGCGATGAGCAGTTCTTC,CAISDLGREGDEQFF
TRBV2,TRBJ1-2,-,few,TGTGCCAGCAGTGAATCTGGTTCCTATGGCTACACCTTC,CASSESGSYGYTF
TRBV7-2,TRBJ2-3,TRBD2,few,TGTGCCAGCAGCGGGACTAGCGGGGGGCATGCAGATACGCAGTATTTT,CASSGTSGGHADTQYF
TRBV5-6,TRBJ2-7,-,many,TGTGCCAGCAGCTTAGGGCTTGGGGGCCTCCACGAGCAGTACTTC,CASSLGLGGLHEQYF
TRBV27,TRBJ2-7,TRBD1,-,TGTGCCAGCAGTCCTCTGGGACAGGGTACCTACGAGCAGTACTTC,CASSPLGQGTYEQYF
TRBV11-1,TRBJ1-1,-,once,TGTGCCAGCAGCCGAGGGCCTGAGACTGAAGCTTTCTTT,CASSRGPETEAFF
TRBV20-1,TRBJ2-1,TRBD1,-,TGCAGTGCTGGGGGACAGGGATTCTTGGATGAGCAGTCCTTC,CSAGGQGFLDEQSF
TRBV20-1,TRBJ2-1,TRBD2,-,TGCAGTGCGGGGCGGGGGGTCACCCTCATAAACTCCTACAATGAGCAGTTCTTC,CSAGRGVTLINSYNEQFF
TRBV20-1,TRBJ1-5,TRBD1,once,TGCAGTGCTAGAAATCAGGGGGCTCGCAATCAGCCCCAGCATTTT,CSARNQGARNQPQHF
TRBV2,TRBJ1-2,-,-,TGTGCCAGCACCCAAGAGGGCAAAGCTAACTATGGCTACACCTTC,CASTQEGKANYGYTF
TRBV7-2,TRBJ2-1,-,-,TGTGCCAGCAGCCTTACCGGGCCCCCTTTAGGAAATGAGCAGTTCTTC,CASSLTGPPLGNEQFF
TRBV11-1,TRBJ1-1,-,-,TGTGCCAGCAGCGTAGAGGGAGAAGCTTTCTTT,CASSVEGEAFF
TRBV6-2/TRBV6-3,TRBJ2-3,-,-,TGTGCCAGCAGTAGAGACCCACTAGCAGCAGATACGCAGTATTTT,CASSRDPLAADTQYF
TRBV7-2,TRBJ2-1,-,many,TGTGCCAGCAGCTTACTGGCGTATGAGCAGTTCTTC,CASSLLAYEQFF
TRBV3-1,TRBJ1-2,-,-,TGTGCCAGCAGCCAGGGGGGGTCTGCGGGCTACACCTTC,CASSQGGSAGYTF
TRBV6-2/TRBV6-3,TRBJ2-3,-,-,TGTGCCAGTAACACGGAGAACACAGATACGCAGTATTTT,CASNTENTDTQYF
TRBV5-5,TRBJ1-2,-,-,TGTGCCAGCAGCTTAGGGATCGATGGCTACACCTTC,CASSLGIDGYTF
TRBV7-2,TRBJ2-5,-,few,TGTGCCAGCAGCTTAGGAAGCAGGGGTGGGGAGCAGTACTTC,CASSLGSRGGEQYF
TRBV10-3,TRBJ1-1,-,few,TGTGCCATCAGTGAAACACCCACCTGGGCTTTCTTT,CAISETPTWAFF
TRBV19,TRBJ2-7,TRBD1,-,TGTGCTACGGCCGGACAGGTAGTTAATGAGCAGTACTTC,CATAGQVVNEQYF
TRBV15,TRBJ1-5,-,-,TGTGCCACCAGCAGAGATCTCTCGGGACGCAATCAGCCCCAGCATTTT,CATSRDLSGRNQPQHF
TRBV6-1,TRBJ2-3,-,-,TGTGCCAGCGTTAAGATGACTAGCACAGATACGCAGTATTTT,CASVKMTSTDTQYF
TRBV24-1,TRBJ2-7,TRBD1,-,TGTGCCACCAGTGAGGGAGGACAGGGCGCCTACGAGCAGTACTTC,CATSEGGQGAYEQYF
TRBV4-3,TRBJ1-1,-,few,TGCGCCAGCAGCCGCCGCGCGATGAACACTGAAGCTTTCTTT,CASSRRAMNTEAFF
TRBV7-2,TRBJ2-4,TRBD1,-,TGTGCCAGCAACCCGCGGGGACAGGGGGCTCTGACCACCAAAAACATTCAGTACTTC,CASNPRGQGALTTKNIQYF
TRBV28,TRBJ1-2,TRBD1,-,TGTGCCATCCTCCCTCCTCCGACAGGGTTTGACTATGGCTACACCTTC,CAILPPPTGFDYGYTF
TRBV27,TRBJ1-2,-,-,TGTGCCAGCAGCTATACAGGCCGGGGCTATGGCTACACCTTC,CASSYTGRGYGYTF
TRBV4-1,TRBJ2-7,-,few,TGCGCCAGCAGCCAAGAAAGGGGGATCCTCTACGAGCAGTACTTC,CASSQERGILYEQYF
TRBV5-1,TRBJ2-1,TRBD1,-,TGCGCCAGCAGCGCAACGACAGGGGGGATTATTTACAATGAGCAGTTCTTC,CASSATTGGIIYNEQFF
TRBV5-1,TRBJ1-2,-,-,TGCGCCAGCAGTTGGGTCCCTCAGGAAGGCTACACCTTC,CASSWVPQEGYTF
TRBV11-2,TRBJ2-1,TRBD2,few,TGTGCCAGCAGCTCCAGACTAGCGGGGGCCTACTACAATGAGCAGTTCTTC,CASSSRLAGAYYNEQFF
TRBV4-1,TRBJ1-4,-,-,TGCGCCGGCAGCCAAGATCGGGGGATCGGTGAAAAACTGTTTTTT,CAGSQDRGIGEKLFF
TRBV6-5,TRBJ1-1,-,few,TGTGCCAGCAGTCCCTGGGGTTCGGGGAACACTGAAGCTTTCTTT,CASSPWGSGNTEAFF
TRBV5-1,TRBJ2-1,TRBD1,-,TGCGCCAGCAGCCAGAACCGGGACAGCCCGCTGTTCTTC,CASSQNRDSPLFF
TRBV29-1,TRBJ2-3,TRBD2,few,TGCAGCGTTGGACTAGCGGGGCCCAGCACAGATACGCAGTATTTT,CSVGLAGPSTDTQYF
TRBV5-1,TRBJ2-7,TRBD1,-,TGCGCCAGCAGAGCCAACACAGGGGGCCTAGCCCACGAGCAGTACTTC,CASRANTGGLAHEQYF
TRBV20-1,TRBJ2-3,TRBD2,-,TGCAGTGCCCCCCCCAGCGGGGGAGATACGCAGTATTTT,CSAPPSGGDTQYF
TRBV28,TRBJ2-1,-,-,TGTGCCAGCGGGGGCCAGGGTCTACCTGAGAGCTCCTACAATGAGCAGTTCTTC,CASGGQGLPESSYNEQFF
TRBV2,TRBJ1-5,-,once,TGTGCCAGCAGTCCAGGACCTGTGGATCAGCCCCAGCATTTT,CASSPGPVDQPQHF
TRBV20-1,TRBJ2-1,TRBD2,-,TGCAGTGCCCCACGGACTAGCGGGGAGCAGTTCTTC,CSAPRTSGEQFF
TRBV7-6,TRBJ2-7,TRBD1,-,TGTGCCAGCAGCGGCGACAGGGAGAACGAGCAGTACTTC,CASSGDRENEQYF